The next 28 T cell receptor beta chains were all read from a single sample in a study of blood T cell repertoires in COVID-19. Method: immunoSEQ multiplex PCR; TCRdb's copy keeps in-frame clones and lacks some. The sample lists around 240,000 clones, around 84% seen once, with around 1% in the top ten. The sample consisted of peripheral blood. The receptors stem from a man aged 40-55 years with acute or convalescent COVID-19.

The gene calls are TRBV6-5 and TRBJ1-5; 7 bases are a match to TRBD1. Trimming cost V 10 bases and J 15 bases; bases outside gene matches: 12. This CDR3 is 11 amino acids long. CDR1 and CDR2 (germline): MNHEY, SVGAGI. This CDR3 is CATGATGMRHF. The CDR3 DNA sequence: TGTGCCACCGGGGCGACAGGGATGAGGCATTTT.

V gene TRBV6-5 combines with J gene TRBJ1-2; tentative D call: TRBD1 (5 bases). Germline CDR1 and CDR2: MNHEY and SVGAGI. The CDR3 is 13 residues long. The ends were cut back, 6 bases at V and 8 bases at J, with 16 bases in the middle. Written as DNA, the CDR3 is TGTGCCAGCAGCCCGTCAGGGACTGCCGGCTACACCTTC. Translating gives CASSPSGTAGYTF.

As DNA, the CDR3 is TGTGCCAGCAGCTTACTGGACTCGAGGATTATGAACACTGAAGCTTTCTTT. It yields the protein CASSLLDSRIMNTEAFF. V is TRBV5-6 and J is TRBJ1-1; D call uncertain. The CDR3 spans 17 residues. V was pared by 2 bases and J by 0 bases, with 17 bases between. The germline gives CDR1 SGHDT, CDR2 YYEEEE.

The chain employs TRBV10-1 and TRBJ2-3, with 8 positions matching TRBD1. The CDR3 runs to 13 residues. CDR1 is WNHNN, CDR2 SYGVQD, per germline (reference sequence). V trimming: 9 bases; J trimming: 9 bases; junction bases outside the gene matches: 11. CDR3 amino acids: CARRIGGTGTQYF. For the CDR3, the DNA is TGCGCCAGGAGAATAGGGGGGACAGGAACGCAGTATTTT.

The chain carries TRBV7-9 and TRBJ1-2; unclear D gene. The CDR3 contains 15 residues. The V end was cut by 5 bases, the J end by 1 base, with 14 bases between. Germline lookup yields CDR1 SEHNR and CDR2 FQNEAQ (reference sequence). CDR3 in amino acids: CASSPQALNNYGYTF. CDR3 sequence (DNA): TGTGCCAGCAGCCCCCAAGCGCTAAATAACTATGGCTACACCTTC.

This chain uses TRBV18 with TRBJ1-2; possible D gene TRBD1, 6 bases. V was cut by 2 bases and J by 5 bases, with 15 bases left in between. Looked up from germline, CDR1 is KGHSH and CDR2 is LQKENI. This CDR3 region has 15 residues. The CDR3 DNA is TGTGCCAGCTCACCAAACGGGGACACCTCGTATGGCTACACCTTC. This translates into CASSPNGDTSYGYTF.

To note about this clone: At the DNA level, this CDR3 is encoded by other sequences in the same sample as well. V is TRBV2 and J is TRBJ2-2; the D gene is possibly TRBD1 (5 bases). The CDR3 is 13 residues long. Germline V gene sequence: CDR1 SNHLY, CDR2 FYNNEI. The V and J ends lost 6 bases and 3 bases respectively, with 8 bases between them. The CDR3 region is CASSLRDTGELFF. Written as DNA, the CDR3 is TGTGCCAGCAGCCTCAGGGACACCGGGGAGCTGTTTTTT.

This chain links TRBV24-1 with TRBJ2-5; 7 bases line up with TRBD1. CDR1 is KGHDR and CDR2 is SFDVKD in the germline V gene. The CDR3 covers 14 residues. Germline trimming cut 4 bases from V and 4 bases from J; bases unmatched to any gene: 5. CDR3: CATSENRGTETQYF. In DNA, the CDR3 is TGTGCCACCAGTGAGAACAGGGGTACAGAGACCCAGTACTTC.

The chain is built from TRBV5-4 and TRBJ1-2; no reliable D call. Trimming left V 2 bases short and J 8 bases short, with 10 bases between. Germline V lookup: CDR1 SGHNT, CDR2 YYREEE (reference sequence). The CDR3 totals 12 residues. CDR3 coding DNA: TGTGCCAGCAGCTTAGATGTCGGGGGCTACACCTTC. Translated, it gives CASSLDVGGYTF.

V is TRBV7-2 and J is TRBJ1-1; D perhaps matches TRBD1 (5 bases). Germline V gene sequence: CDR1 SGHTA, CDR2 FQGNSA. With 3 bases removed from V and 6 bases from J, the gap between germline ends came to 11 bases. This CDR3 comprises 13 residues. The CDR3 nucleotides are TGTGCCAGCAGCTTCGGGGAGGGGCCTGAAGCTTTCTTT. Its protein product is CASSFGEGPEAFF. Together with reference TRBV7-2 and TRBJ1-1, the CDR3 gives the full variable domain: GAGVSQSPSNKVTEKGKDVELRCDPISGHTALYWYRQSLGQGLEFLIYFQGNSAPDKSGLPSDRFSAERTGGSVSTLTIQRTQQEDSAVYLCASSFGEGPEAFFGQGTRLTVV.

This clone was picked up one time. The rearrangement joins TRBV3-1 (or the pseudogene TRBV3-2) to TRBJ1-2; D might be TRBD1 (6 bases). With 5 bases removed from V and 3 bases from J, the gap between germline ends came to 19 bases. The germline CDR1 and CDR2 sequences are LGHDT and YNNKEL (reference sequence). This CDR3 comprises 16 residues. The CDR3: CASSSTLLGGDYGYTF. The CDR3 region has the DNA TGTGCCAGCAGCTCGACCCTTTTAGGGGGAGACTATGGCTACACCTTC.

The chain employs TRBV11-1 and TRBJ1-1, with D perhaps TRBD1 (5 bases). The CDR3 is 14 amino acids. Germline V gene lookup returns CDR1 SGHAT and CDR2 FQDESV (reference sequence). With 6 bases removed from V and 2 bases from J, the gap between germline ends came to 13 bases. The CDR3 protein is CASSSMGGNTEAFF. CDR3 nucleotide sequence: TGTGCCAGCAGTTCTATGGGGGGAAACACTGAAGCTTTCTTT.

CDR3 region: CASSYGTGNGYTF. The CDR3 DNA reads as TGTGCCAGCAGTTACGGGACAGGGAATGGCTACACCTTC. The chain uses TRBV6-5 and TRBJ1-2; the match to TRBD1 covers 9 bases. V lost 2 bases to trimming and J lost 6 bases; unmatched junction nucleotides: 1. The CDR3 has 13 residues. CDR1 and CDR2 (germline): MNHEY, SVGAGI.

In this sample, this clone turned up a few times. The chain uses TRBV27 and TRBJ1-4; D ambiguous. V lost 4 bases, J lost 8 bases, and 14 bases lay in between. The CDR3 extends over 14 amino acids. Germline CDR1 is MNHEY and CDR2 is SMNVEV (reference sequence). CDR3 DNA sequence: TGTGCCAGCAGTTCCGTCGGGGTGGGAGAAAAACTGTTTTTT. It translates to CASSSVGVGEKLFF.

This chain connects TRBV7-3 to TRBJ1-1; 9 bases are shared with TRBD1. Germline CDR1 SGHTA, CDR2 FQGTGA. CDR3 length: 12 amino acids. The V segment lost 5 bases and the J segment 8 bases; nucleotides outside the gene matches: 3. CDR3 loop: CASSTGTGEAFF. As DNA, the CDR3 is TGTGCCAGCAGCACTGGGACAGGGGAAGCTTTCTTT.

The gene calls are TRBV21-1 and TRBJ1-1. TRBV21-1 is tagged as a pseudogene. The CDR3 runs 13 residues. CDR3 sequence reads: CASSKGAGVRAFF. In nucleotides, the CDR3 is TGTGCCAGCAGCAAAGGGGCGGGGGTTCGTGCTTTCTTT.

The gene calls are TRBV2 and TRBJ1-1; D possibly corresponds to TRBD1 (5 bases). This CDR3 has 15 residues. Germline CDR1 is SNHLY and CDR2 is FYNNEI. The ends were cut back, 6 bases at V and 10 bases at J, with 24 bases in the middle. CDR3 in DNA: TGTGCCAGCAGAAGGTCGTCCAGGGAGGAAGGCAGAGCTTTCTTT. It codes for CASRRSSREEGRAFF.

About this clone: Since no conserved phenylalanine or tryptophan closes the CDR3, a read error is the likely cause. The limits of the CDR3 on the DNA are not certain, so only TCRdb's listed CDR3 is given. This sequence joins TRBV3-1 (or the pseudogene TRBV3-2) and TRBJ1-6; the table's D call of TRBD1 was not tested on the DNA. Germline values: CDR1 LGHDT, CDR2 YNNKEL (reference sequence). The CDR3 contains 11 residues when both ends are counted. The CDR3 is CASRVRGTDRD.

This chain's CDR3 is CASRLQGQVSYEQYF. The CDR3 DNA reads as TGTGCCAGTAGGTTGCAGGGACAGGTATCCTACGAGCAGTACTTC. The chain links TRBV19 to TRBJ2-7; 8 bases fit TRBD1. The ends lost 6 bases at V and 1 base at J; junction bases unmatched: 8. The CDR3 is made up of 15 amino acids. CDR1 and CDR2 from the germline V gene are LNHDA and SQIVND (reference sequence).

V is TRBV6-5 and J is TRBJ1-2, with D unclear. The V end was cut by 5 bases, the J end by 2 bases, with 9 bases between. This CDR3 has 13 amino acids. CDR1 and CDR2 (germline): MNHEY, SVGAGI. For the CDR3, the DNA is TGTGCCAGCAGTCCCTCCGGGAACTATGGCTACACCTTC. Protein product: CASSPSGNYGYTF.

This clone was recorded a few times. V is TRBV5-4 and J is TRBJ1-1; TRBD1 aligns across 7 bases. Trimming took 6 bases from V and 0 from J; bases not matched to a gene: 14. The CDR3 has 17 residues. Germline CDR1 reads SGHNT; CDR2 reads YYREEE (reference sequence). CDR3 sequence (DNA): TGTGCCAGCAAGAAATCCGGGACAGATAGAATGAACACTGAAGCTTTCTTT. Its protein is CASKKSGTDRMNTEAFF.

This chain's CDR3 is CASSSGQEGVGELFF. CDR3 bases: TGTGCCAGCAGTTCGGGACAGGAAGGGGTCGGGGAGCTGTTTTTT. The chain employs TRBV28 and TRBJ2-2; TRBD1 matches at 8 bases. The trim removed 4 bases at V and 7 bases at J, leaving 8 bases unmatched. Per germline, CDR1 MDHEN and CDR2 SYDVKM. The CDR3 sequence is 15 residues long.

This clone was found once. This chain links TRBV19 with TRBJ1-4; D perhaps matches TRBD1 (5 bases). CDR3 length: 15 amino acids. CDR1 LNHDA and CDR2 SQIVND come from the germline V gene (reference sequence). Trimming took 7 bases from V and 0 from J, leaving 12 bases between them. The CDR3 DNA reads TGTGCCAGTATGATGCGGGACGCAACTAATGAAAAACTGTTTTTT. It translates to CASMMRDATNEKLFF.

The V call is TRBV5-8, the J call TRBJ1-2, with 7 bases fitting TRBD1. From germline, CDR1 is SGHTS and CDR2 YDEGEE. The length of the CDR3 is 14 residues. Trimming cost V 2 bases and J 7 bases; bases outside gene matches: 8. CDR3: CASSFPTGRGGYTF. In DNA form, the CDR3 reads TGTGCCAGCAGCTTCCCGACAGGGCGCGGTGGCTACACCTTC. The whole variable domain, remainder taken from reference TRBV5-8 and TRBJ1-2, is EAGVTQSPTHLIKTRGQQATLRCSPISGHTSVYWYQQALGLGLQFLLWYDEGEERNRGNFPPRFSGRQFPNYSSELNVNALELEDSALYLCASSFPTGRGGYTFGSGTRLTVV.

This clone was picked up a small number of times. The chain recombines TRBV7-2 with TRBJ1-3; TRBD1 might be the D (6 bases). V lost 5 bases and J lost 1, with 12 bases in between. Germline CDR1 is SGHTA and CDR2 is FQGNSA. This CDR3 has 15 amino acids. The CDR3: CASSADSSSGNTIYF. The DNA for the CDR3 is TGTGCCAGCAGCGCGGACAGTTCGTCTGGAAACACCATATATTTT. The full variable domain, with the rest looked up from reference TRBV7-2 and TRBJ1-3, is GAGVSQSPSNKVTEKGKDVELRCDPISGHTALYWYRQSLGQGLEFLIYFQGNSAPDKSGLPSDRFSAERTGGSVSTLTIQRTQQEDSAVYLCASSADSSSGNTIYFGEGSWLTVV.

The chain is built from TRBV10-3 and TRBJ1-2; D might be TRBD1 (5 bases). CDR1 is ENHRY, CDR2 SYGVKD, per germline. With 4 bases removed from V and 8 bases from J, the gap between germline ends came to 17 bases. The CDR3 has 14 amino acids. The CDR3 here is CAISGTGGRQGYTF. For the CDR3, the DNA is TGTGCCATCAGTGGAACCGGGGGTCGTCAGGGCTACACCTTC.

The J gene is TRBJ1-1, the V gene TRBV3-1 (or the pseudogene TRBV3-2), with D maybe TRBD1 (5 bases). V gave up 0 bases and J gave up 5 bases, with 16 bases separating them. The CDR3 covers 16 residues. From germline, CDR1 is LGHDT and CDR2 YNNKEL (reference sequence). The CDR3 DNA sequence: TGTGCCAGCAGCCAAGATCGATCGACAGCGGGGACTGAAGCTTTCTTT. This encodes CASSQDRSTAGTEAFF.

This clone has only one observation. The rearrangement links TRBV18 to TRBJ2-3, with a weak D call TRBD1 (6 bases). The CDR3 spans 14 residues. With 4 bases removed from V and 0 bases from J, the gap between germline ends came to 8 bases. Germline V CDR1 and CDR2: KGHSH, LQKENI. Here the CDR3 DNA reads TGTGCCAGCTCACTCAGGGGAAGCACAGATACGCAGTATTTT. It encodes CASSLRGSTDTQYF.